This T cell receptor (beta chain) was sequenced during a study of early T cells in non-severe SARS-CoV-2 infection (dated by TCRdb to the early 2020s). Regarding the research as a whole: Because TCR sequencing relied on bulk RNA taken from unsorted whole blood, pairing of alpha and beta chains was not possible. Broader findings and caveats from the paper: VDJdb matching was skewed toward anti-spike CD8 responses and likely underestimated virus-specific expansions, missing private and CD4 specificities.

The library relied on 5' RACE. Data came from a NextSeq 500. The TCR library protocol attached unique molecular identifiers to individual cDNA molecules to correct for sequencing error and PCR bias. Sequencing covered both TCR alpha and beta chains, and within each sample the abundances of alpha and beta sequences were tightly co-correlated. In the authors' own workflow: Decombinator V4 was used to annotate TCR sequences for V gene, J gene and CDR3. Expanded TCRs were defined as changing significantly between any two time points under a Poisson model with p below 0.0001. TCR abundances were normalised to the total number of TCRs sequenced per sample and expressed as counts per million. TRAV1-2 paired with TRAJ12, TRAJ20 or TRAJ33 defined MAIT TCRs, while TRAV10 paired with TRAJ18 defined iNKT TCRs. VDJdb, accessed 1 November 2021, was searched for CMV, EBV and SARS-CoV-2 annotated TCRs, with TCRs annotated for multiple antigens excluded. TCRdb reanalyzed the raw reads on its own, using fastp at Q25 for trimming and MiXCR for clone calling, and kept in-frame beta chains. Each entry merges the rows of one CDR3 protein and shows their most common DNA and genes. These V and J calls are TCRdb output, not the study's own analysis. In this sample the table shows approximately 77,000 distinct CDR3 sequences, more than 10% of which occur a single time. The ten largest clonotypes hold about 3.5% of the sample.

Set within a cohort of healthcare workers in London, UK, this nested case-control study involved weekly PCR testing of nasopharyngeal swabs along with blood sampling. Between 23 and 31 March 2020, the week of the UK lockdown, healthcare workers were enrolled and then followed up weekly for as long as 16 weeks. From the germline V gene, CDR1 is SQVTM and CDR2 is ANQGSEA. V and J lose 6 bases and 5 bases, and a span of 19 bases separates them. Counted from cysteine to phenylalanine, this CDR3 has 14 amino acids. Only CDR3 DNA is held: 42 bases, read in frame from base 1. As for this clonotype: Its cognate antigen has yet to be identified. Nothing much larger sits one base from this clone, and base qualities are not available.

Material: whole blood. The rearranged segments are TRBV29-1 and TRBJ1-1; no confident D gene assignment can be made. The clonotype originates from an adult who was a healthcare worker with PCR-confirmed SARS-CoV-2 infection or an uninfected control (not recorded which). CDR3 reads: CSVPQTIPATEAFF. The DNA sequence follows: TGCAGCGTCCCCCAGACCATCCCAGCGACTGAAGCTTTCTTT.